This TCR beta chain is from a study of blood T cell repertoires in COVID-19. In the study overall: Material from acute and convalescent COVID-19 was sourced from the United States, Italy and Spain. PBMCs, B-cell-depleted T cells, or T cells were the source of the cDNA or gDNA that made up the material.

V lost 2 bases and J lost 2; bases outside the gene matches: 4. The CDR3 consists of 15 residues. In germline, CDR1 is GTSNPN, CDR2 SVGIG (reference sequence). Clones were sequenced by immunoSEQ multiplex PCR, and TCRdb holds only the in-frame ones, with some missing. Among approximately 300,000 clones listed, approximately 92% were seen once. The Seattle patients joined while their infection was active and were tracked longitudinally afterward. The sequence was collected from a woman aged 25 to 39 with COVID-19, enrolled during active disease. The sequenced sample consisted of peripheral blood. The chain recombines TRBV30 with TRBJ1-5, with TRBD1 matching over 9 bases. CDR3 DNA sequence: TGTGCCTGGAGTAAGGGACAGGGAGGCAATCAGCCCCAGCATTTT. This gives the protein CAWSKGQGGNQPQHF.